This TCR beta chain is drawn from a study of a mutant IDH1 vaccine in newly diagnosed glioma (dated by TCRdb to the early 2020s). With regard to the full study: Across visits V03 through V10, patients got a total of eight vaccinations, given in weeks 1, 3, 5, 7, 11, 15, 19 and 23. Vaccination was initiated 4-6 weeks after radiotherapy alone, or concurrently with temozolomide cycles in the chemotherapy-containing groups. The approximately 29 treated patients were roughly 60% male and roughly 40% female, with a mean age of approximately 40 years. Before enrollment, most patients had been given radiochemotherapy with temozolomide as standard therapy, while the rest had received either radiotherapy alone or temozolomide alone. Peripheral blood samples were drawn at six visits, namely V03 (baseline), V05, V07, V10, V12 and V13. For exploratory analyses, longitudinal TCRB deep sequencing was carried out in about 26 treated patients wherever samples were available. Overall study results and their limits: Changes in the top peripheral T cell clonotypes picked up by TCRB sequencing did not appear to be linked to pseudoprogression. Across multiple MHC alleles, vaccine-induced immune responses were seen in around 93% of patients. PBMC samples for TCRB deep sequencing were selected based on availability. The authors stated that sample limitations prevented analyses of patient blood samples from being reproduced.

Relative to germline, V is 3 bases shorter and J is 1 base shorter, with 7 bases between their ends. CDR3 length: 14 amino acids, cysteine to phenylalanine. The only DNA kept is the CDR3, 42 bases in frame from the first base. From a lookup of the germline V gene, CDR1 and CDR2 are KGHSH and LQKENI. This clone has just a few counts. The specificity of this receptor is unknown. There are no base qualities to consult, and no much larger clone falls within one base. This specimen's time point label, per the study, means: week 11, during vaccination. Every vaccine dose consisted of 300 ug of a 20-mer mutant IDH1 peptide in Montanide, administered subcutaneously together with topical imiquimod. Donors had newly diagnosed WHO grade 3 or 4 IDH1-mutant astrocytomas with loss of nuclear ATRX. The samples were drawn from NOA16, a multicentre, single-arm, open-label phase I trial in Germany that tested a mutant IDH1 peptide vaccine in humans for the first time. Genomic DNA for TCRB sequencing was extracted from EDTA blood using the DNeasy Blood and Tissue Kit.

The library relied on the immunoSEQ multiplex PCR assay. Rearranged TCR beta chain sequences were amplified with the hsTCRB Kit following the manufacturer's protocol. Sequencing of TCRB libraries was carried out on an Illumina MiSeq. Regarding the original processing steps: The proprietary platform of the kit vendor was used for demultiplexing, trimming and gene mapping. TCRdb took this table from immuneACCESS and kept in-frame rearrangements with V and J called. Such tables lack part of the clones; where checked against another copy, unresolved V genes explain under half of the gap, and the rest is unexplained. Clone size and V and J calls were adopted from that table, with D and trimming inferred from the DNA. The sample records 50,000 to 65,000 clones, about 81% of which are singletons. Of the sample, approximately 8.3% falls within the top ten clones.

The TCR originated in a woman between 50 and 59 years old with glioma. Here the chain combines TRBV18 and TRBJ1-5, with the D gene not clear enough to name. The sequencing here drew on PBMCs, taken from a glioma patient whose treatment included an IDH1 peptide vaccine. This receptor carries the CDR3 CASSPVRSNQPQHF. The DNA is TGTGCCAGCTCACCTGTTAGAAGCAATCAGCCCCAGCATTTT.